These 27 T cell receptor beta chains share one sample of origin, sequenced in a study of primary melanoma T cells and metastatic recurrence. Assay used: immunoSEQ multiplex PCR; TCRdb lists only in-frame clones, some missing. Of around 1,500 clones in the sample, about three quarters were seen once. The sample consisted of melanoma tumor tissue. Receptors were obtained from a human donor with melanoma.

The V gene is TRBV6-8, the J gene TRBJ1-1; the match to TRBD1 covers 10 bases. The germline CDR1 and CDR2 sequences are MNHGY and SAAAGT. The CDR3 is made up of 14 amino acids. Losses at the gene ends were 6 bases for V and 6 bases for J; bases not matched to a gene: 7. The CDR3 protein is CASRRGQGVAEAFF. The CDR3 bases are TGTGCCAGCAGGCGAGGACAGGGGGTGGCTGAAGCTTTCTTT.

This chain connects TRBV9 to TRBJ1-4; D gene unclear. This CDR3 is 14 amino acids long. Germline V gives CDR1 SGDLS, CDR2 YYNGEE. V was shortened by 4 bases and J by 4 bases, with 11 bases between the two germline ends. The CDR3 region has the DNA TGTGCCAGCAGCTACCAGGCCCATAATGAAAAACTGTTTTTT. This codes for CASSYQAHNEKLFF.

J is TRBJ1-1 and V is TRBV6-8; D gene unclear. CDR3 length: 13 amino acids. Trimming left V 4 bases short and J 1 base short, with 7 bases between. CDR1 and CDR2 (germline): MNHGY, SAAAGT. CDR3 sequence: CASSWTKNTEAFF. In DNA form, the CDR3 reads TGTGCCAGCAGTTGGACTAAGAACACTGAAGCTTTCTTT.

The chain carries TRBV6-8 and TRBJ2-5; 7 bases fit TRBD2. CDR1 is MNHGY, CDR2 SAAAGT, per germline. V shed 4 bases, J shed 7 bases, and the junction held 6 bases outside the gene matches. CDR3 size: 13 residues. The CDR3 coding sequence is TGTGCCAGCAGTTTGACGGGGGAGGGGACCCAGTACTTC. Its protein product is CASSLTGEGTQYF.

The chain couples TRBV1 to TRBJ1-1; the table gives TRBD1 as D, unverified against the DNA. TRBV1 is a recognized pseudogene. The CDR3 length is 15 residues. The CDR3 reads CASSQGSGVNTEAFF. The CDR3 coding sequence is TGCGCCAGCAGCCAAGGGTCAGGGGTGAACACTGAAGCTTTCTTT.

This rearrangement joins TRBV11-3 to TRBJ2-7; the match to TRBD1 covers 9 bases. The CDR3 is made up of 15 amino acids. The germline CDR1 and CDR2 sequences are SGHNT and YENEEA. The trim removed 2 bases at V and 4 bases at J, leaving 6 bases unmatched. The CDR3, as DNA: TGTGCCAGCAGCTTACCGACAGGGGGTGGGTACGAGCAGTACTTC. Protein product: CASSLPTGGGYEQYF.

CDR3 bases: TGCAGCGTGAAGACAGGGGAGATGTACGAAAAACTGTTTTTT. It specifies CSVKTGEMYEKLFF. This sequence joins TRBV29-1 and TRBJ1-4, with 8 bases identical to TRBD1. With V trimmed by 6 bases and J by 8 bases, 11 bases remained unmatched. CDR1 and CDR2 (germline): SQVTM, ANQGSEA. The CDR3 covers 14 residues.

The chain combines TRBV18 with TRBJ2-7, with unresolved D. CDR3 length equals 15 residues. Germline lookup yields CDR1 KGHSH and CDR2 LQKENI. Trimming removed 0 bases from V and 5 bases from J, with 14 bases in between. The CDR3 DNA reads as TGTGCCAGCTCACCACCATCCGGAGACCGGAACGAGCAGTACTTC. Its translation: CASSPPSGDRNEQYF. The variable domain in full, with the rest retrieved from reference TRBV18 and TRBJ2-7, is NAGVMQNPRHLVRRRGQEARLRCSPMKGHSHVYWYRQLPEEGLKFMVYLQKENIIDESGMPKERFSAEFPKEGPSILRIQQVVRGDSAAYFCASSPPSGDRNEQYFGPGTRLTVT.

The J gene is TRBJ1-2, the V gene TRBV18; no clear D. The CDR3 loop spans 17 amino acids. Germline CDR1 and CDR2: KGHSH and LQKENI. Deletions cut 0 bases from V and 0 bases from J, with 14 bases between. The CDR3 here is CASSPPRGNHTNYGYTF. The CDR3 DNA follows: TGTGCCAGCTCACCACCCCGAGGAAACCACACTAACTATGGCTACACCTTC.

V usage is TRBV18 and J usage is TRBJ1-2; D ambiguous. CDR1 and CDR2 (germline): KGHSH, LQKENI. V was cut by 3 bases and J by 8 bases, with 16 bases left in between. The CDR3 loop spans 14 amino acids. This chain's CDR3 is CASSPTDKYGGYTF. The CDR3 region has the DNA TGTGCCAGCTCACCGACTGACAAGTACGGGGGCTACACCTTC.

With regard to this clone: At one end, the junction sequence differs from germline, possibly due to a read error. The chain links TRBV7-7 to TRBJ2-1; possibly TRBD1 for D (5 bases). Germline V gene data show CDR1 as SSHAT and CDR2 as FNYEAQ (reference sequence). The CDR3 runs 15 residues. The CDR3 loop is CASSVTVSSYNEQFF. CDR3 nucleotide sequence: TGTGCTAGCAGCGTGACAGTTAGCTCCTACAATGAGCAGTTCTTC.

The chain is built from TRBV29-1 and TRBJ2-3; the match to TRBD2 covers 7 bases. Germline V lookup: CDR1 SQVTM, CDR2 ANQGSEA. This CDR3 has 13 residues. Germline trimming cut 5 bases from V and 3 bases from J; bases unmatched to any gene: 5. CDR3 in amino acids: CSVNQGGTDTQYF. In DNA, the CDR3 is TGCAGCGTTAATCAGGGAGGGACAGATACGCAGTATTTT.

CDR3 loop: CASSYSRTELAGSYEQYF. CDR3 DNA sequence: TGTGCCAGCAGTTACTCGCGGACAGAACTAGCGGGCTCCTACGAGCAGTACTTC. The chain uses TRBV6-8 and TRBJ2-7, with 9 bases lining up with TRBD2. This CDR3 is 18 amino acids long. Germline V gives CDR1 MNHGY, CDR2 SAAAGT. V lost 0 bases and J lost 0; bases outside the gene matches: 9.

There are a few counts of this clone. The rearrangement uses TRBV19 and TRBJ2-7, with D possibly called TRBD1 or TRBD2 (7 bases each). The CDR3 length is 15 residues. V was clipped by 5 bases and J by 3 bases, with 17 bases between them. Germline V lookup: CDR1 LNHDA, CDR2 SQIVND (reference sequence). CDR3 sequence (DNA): TGTGCCAGTAGTCCCCACAGGGGAGGGAACTACGAGCAGTACTTC. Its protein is CASSPHRGGNYEQYF.

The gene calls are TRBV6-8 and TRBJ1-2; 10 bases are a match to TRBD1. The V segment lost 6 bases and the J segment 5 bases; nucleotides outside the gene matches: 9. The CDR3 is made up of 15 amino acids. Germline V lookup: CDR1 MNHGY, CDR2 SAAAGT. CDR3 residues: CASSNPTGGFYGYTF. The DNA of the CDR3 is TGTGCCAGCAGCAACCCGACAGGGGGCTTTTATGGCTACACCTTC.

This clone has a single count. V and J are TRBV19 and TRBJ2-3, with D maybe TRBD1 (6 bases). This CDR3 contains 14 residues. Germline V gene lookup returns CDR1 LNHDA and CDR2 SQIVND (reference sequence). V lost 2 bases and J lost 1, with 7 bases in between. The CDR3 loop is CASSISGGTDTQYF. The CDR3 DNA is TGTGCCAGTAGTATATCAGGGGGCACAGATACGCAGTATTTT.

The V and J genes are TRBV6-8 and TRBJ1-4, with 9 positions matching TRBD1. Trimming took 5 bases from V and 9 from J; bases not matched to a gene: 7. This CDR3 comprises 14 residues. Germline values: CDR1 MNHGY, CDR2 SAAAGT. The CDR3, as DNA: TGTGCCAGCAGTCCACAGGGGGCGGTAAAAAAACTGTTTTTT. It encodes CASSPQGAVKKLFF.

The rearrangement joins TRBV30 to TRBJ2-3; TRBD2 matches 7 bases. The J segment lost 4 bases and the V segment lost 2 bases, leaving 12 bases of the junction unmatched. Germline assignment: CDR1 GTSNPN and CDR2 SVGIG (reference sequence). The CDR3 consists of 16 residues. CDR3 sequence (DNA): TGTGCCTGGAGTAAAGGGTTGGGCGGGGGTCCAGATACGCAGTATTTT. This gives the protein CAWSKGLGGGPDTQYF.

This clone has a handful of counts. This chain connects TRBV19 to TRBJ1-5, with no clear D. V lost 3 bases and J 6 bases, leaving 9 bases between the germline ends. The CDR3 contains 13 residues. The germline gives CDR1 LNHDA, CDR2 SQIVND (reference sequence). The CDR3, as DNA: TGTGCCAGTAGTATTGACGTATCTCAGCCCCAGCATTTT. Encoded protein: CASSIDVSQPQHF.

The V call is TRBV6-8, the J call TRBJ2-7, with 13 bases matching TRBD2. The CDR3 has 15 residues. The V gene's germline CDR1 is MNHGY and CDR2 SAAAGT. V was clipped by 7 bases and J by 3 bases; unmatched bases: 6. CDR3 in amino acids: CASTRLAGGLYEQYF. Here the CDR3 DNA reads TGTGCCAGCACCAGACTAGCGGGAGGCCTCTACGAGCAGTACTTC.

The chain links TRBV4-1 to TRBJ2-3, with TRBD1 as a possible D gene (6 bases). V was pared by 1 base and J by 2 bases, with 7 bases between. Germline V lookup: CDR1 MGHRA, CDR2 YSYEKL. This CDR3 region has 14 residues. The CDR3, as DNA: TGCGCCAGCAGCCAAGCAGGGGTCACAGATACGCAGTATTTT. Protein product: CASSQAGVTDTQYF.

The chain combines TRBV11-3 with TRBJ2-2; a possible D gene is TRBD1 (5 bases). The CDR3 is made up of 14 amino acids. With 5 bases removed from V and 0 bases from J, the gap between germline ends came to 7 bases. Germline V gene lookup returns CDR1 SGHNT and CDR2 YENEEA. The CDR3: CASSRTPNTGELFF. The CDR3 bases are TGTGCCAGCAGCAGGACACCGAACACCGGGGAGCTGTTTTTT.

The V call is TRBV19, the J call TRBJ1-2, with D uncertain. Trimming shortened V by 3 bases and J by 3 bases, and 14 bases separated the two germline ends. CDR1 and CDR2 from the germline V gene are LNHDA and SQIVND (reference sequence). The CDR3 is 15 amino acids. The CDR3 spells CASSITRARDYGYTF. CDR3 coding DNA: TGTGCCAGTAGTATTACGAGGGCGCGTGACTATGGCTACACCTTC.

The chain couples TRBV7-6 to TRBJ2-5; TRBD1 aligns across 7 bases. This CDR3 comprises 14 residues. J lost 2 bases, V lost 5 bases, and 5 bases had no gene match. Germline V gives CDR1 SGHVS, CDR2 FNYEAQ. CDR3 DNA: TGTGCCAGCAGCCGGACAGGTTATCAAGAGACCCAGTACTTC. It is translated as CASSRTGYQETQYF.

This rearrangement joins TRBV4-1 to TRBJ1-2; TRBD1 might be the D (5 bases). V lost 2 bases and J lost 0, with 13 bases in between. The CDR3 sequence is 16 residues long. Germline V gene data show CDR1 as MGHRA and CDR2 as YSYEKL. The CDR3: CASSQIDTGANYGYTF. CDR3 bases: TGCGCCAGCAGCCAAATCGATACAGGAGCTAACTATGGCTACACCTTC.

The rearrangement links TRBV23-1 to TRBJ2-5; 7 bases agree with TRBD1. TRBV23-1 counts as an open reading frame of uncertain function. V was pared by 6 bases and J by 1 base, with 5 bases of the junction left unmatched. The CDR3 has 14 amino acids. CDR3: CASRNDRVQETQYF. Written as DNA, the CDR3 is TGCGCCAGCAGGAATGACAGGGTCCAAGAGACCCAGTACTTC.

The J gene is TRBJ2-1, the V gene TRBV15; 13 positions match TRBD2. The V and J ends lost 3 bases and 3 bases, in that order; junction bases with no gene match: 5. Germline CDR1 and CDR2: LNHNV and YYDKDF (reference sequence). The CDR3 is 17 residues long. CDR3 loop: CATSSRLAGGNYNEQFF. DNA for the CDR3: TGTGCCACCAGCAGCCGACTAGCGGGAGGTAACTACAATGAGCAGTTCTTC.